Shown below are 7 T cell receptor beta chains from a single sample sequenced in a study of technical replicates of blood from several donors. Libraries were prepared by immunoSEQ multiplex PCR; TCRdb keeps only in-frame clonotypes and omits some of them. The sample includes some 66,000 clones, roughly 88% of them seen just once. The specimen sequenced was PBMCs. These receptors were collected from a human donor in good health. Some clones in this sample may be carry-over from other donors' samples.

The rearrangement uses TRBV14 and TRBJ2-3; unclear D gene. Germline loops: CDR1 SGHDN, CDR2 FVKESK. The V end was cut by 6 bases, the J end by 1 base, with 11 bases between. The CDR3 covers 14 residues. CDR3 nucleotides: TGTGCCAGCAGTTTGTTCACACGCACAGATACGCAGTATTTT. Encoded protein: CASSLFTRTDTQYF.

The chain uses TRBV29-1 and TRBJ2-3, with 8 nucleotides matching TRBD2. V trimming: 5 bases; J trimming: 5 bases; junction bases outside the gene matches: 9. Looked up from germline, CDR1 is SQVTM and CDR2 is ANQGSEA. The CDR3 totals 14 residues. CDR3 sequence: CSVRAGARGDTQYF. As DNA, the CDR3 is TGCAGCGTTAGAGCGGGGGCTCGGGGAGATACGCAGTATTTT.

In its sample, this clone is medium-sized (0.01 to 0.1%). The gene calls are TRBV13 and TRBJ1-6; a weak D match, TRBD1 (5 bases). The V end was cut by 0 bases, the J end by 10 bases, with 10 bases between. The CDR3 runs 14 residues. The germline V gene has CDR1 PRHDT and CDR2 FYEKMQ (reference sequence). CDR3 sequence reads: CASSLGGVGSPLHF. CDR3 in DNA: TGTGCCAGCAGCTTAGGAGGGGTCGGGTCACCCCTCCACTTT.

This sequence joins TRBV4-3 and TRBJ2-1, with 9 bases fitting TRBD2. From germline, CDR1 is LGHNA and CDR2 YSLEER. V lost 1 base and J lost 6; bases outside the gene matches: 4. The CDR3 has 15 residues. CDR3 nucleotide sequence: TGCGCCAGCAGCCAAGGACTAGCGGCCTTCAATGAGCAGTTCTTC. It codes for CASSQGLAAFNEQFF.

The chain combines TRBV5-4 with TRBJ2-2; TRBD2 matches at 10 bases. V lost 0 bases to trimming and J lost 4 bases; unmatched junction nucleotides: 3. The CDR3 is 16 amino acids. Germline values: CDR1 SGHNT, CDR2 YYREEE (reference sequence). This CDR3 is CASSLVGLATTGELFF. The CDR3 DNA reads TGTGCCAGCAGCTTGGTGGGACTAGCGACCACCGGGGAGCTGTTTTTT.

This clone came up once. The rearrangement joins TRBV4-3 to TRBJ1-3, with D perhaps matching TRBD1 (6 bases). Germline V CDR1 and CDR2: LGHNA, YSLEER. V was trimmed by 0 bases and J by 2 bases, leaving 8 bases between them. The CDR3 loop spans 15 amino acids. The CDR3 here is CASSQDRGPGNTIYF. The CDR3, as DNA: TGCGCCAGCAGCCAAGACAGGGGTCCTGGAAACACCATATATTTT.

This sequence joins TRBV4-2 and TRBJ1-2; 8 bases are shared with TRBD1. Germline values: CDR1 LGHNA, CDR2 YNFKEQ. This CDR3 contains 16 residues. V was pared by 3 bases and J by 6 bases, with 12 bases of the junction left unmatched. CDR3 DNA sequence: TGTGCCAGCAGCCAGGGCCGGGACAGGACAGGGAATGGCTACACCTTC. As protein: CASSQGRDRTGNGYTF.